These T cell receptor beta chains were read from a single sample in a study of CD8+CD57+ T cells in acquired aplastic anemia. TCRdb processed the reads anew with MiXCR; each CDR3 protein has one entry. The data contain around 180,000 distinct CDR3 sequences, around half of them seen just once; the ten biggest clones take up about 1.8%. The sequencing input was sorted CD4+, CD8+, or CD8+CD57+ T cells (not recorded which) from PBMCs. The receptors were sampled from a human donor with aplastic anemia. Both conserved end residues are part of each CDR3. A D gene is named only where the DNA matches it firmly. Clone sizes are given selectively: once, few, many, or a class where the clone is expanded.

D gene	V gene	J gene	CDR3 length	clone size	CDR3 DNA	CDR3 protein
NA	TRBV19	TRBJ1-1	14	NA	TGTGCCAGTATAACAGGGATATCGAACACTGAAGCTTTCTTT	CASITGISNTEAFF
NA	TRBV7-9	TRBJ2-5	16	NA	TGTGCCAGCATCCCTTTCGGGCGCGGAGTTGGGGAGACCCAGTACTTC	CASIPFGRGVGETQYF
TRBD2	TRBV6-1	TRBJ2-2	15	NA	TGTGCCAGCAGTGAAACTAGCGGGGGGGCCGGGGAGCTGTTTTTT	CASSETSGGAGELFF
TRBD2	TRBV5-1	TRBJ2-1	16	many	TGCGCCAGCAGCCTCATCCGGACTAGCGGAAACAATGAGCAGTTCTTC	CASSLIRTSGNNEQFF
TRBD2	TRBV29-1	TRBJ2-1	14	NA	TGCAGCGTTGAAAAGGCTAGCGGGAGCAATGAGCAGTTCTTC	CSVEKASGSNEQFF
NA	TRBV25-1	TRBJ2-7	11	many	TGTGCCAGCAGGCTGACCTACGAGCAGTACTTC	CASRLTYEQYF
NA	TRBV29-1	TRBJ1-2	10	many	TGCAGCGTTGATGGGGGGGGCTACACCTTC	CSVDGGGYTF
NA	TRBV2	TRBJ1-5	15	many	TGTGCCAGCAGTGAGGGACTTTATAGCAATCAGCCCCAGCATTTT	CASSEGLYSNQPQHF
NA	TRBV10-3	TRBJ1-1	15	many	TGTGCCATCAGTGATAGAACAGGGATCGGAGCTGAAGCTTTCTTT	CAISDRTGIGAEAFF
NA	TRBV5-6	TRBJ1-1	15	many	TGTGCCAGCAGCTTGCCGAGGTCTGTGAACACTGAAGCTTTCTTT	CASSLPRSVNTEAFF
NA	TRBV5-4	TRBJ1-6	15	NA	TGTGCCAGCAGCTTGGGTGTGGCAGGGAGATCACCCCTCCACTTT	CASSLGVAGRSPLHF
NA	TRBV11-3	TRBJ2-3	14	once	TGTGCCAGCAGCTCAAGTGGGGGGCGAGGCGAGCAGTATTTT	CASSSSGGRGEQYF
TRBD1	TRBV24-1	TRBJ1-6	15	NA	TGTGCCAGCAGTTACTCGGGACAGCAAAATTCACCCCTCCACTTT	CASSYSGQQNSPLHF
TRBD2	TRBV28	TRBJ2-7	19	NA	TGTGCCAGCAGTGGGACAGGGGGACTAGCGGGAGGTGGGTACTACGAGCAGTACTTC	CASSGTGGLAGGGYYEQYF
TRBD1	TRBV19	TRBJ1-6	14	NA	TGTGCCAGTAGTATTGGGACAGTCAATTCACCCCTCCACTTT	CASSIGTVNSPLHF
NA	TRBV6-1	TRBJ1-1	15	NA	TGTGCCAGCAGTCCGGGACACCCTAGTATCACTGATGCTTTCTTT	CASSPGHPSITDAFF
TRBD1	TRBV5-1	TRBJ2-5	15	NA	TGCGCCAGCAGCTCCGCCGGGACAGGGGGAGAGACCCAGTACTTC	CASSSAGTGGETQYF
NA	TRBV7-9	TRBJ2-5	10	NA	TGTGCCAGCAGCGGGGTGTCCCAGTACTTC	CASSGVSQYF
TRBD1	TRBV20-1	TRBJ2-7	14	NA	TGCAGTGCCTCAATCGGGACAGGGGTAGACGAGCAGTACTTC	CSASIGTGVDEQYF
NA	TRBV20-1	TRBJ2-1	16	NA	TGCAGTGCTAGTGGTCGGGAGAGCAGCTCCTACAATGAGCAGTTCTTC	CSASGRESSSYNEQFF
NA	TRBV20-1	TRBJ2-1	15	many	TGCAGTGCTAGAAATAGGGAGACAGACTTCAATGAGCAGTTCTTC	CSARNRETDFNEQFF
TRBD2	TRBV20-1	TRBJ2-1	15	NA	TGCAGTGCTAGGTGGGGACTAGCGGCCTACAATGAGCAGTTCTTC	CSARWGLAAYNEQFF
NA	TRBV10-3	TRBJ2-7	13	NA	TGTGCCATCAGGGACAGTAACTCCTACGAGCAGTACTTC	CAIRDSNSYEQYF
TRBD1	TRBV20-1	TRBJ1-3	14	many	TGCAGTGCGATGGGACAGAAGTCTGGAAACACCATATATTTT	CSAMGQKSGNTIYF
NA	TRBV5-1	TRBJ2-7	11	many	TGCGCCAGCAAATATCAGGTCGAGCAGTACTTC	CASKYQVEQYF
NA	TRBV20-1	TRBJ2-3	15	NA	TGCAGTGCTAGATTGACCGGGATCAGCACAGATACGCAGTATTTT	CSARLTGISTDTQYF
NA	TRBV10-2	TRBJ2-7	12	NA	TGCGCCACTGCAGTGGTGGGGTACGAGCAGTACTTC	CATAVVGYEQYF
NA	TRBV5-1	TRBJ2-1	13	NA	TGCGCCAGCAGCCCCCGACCCTACAATGAGCAGTTCTTC	CASSPRPYNEQFF
NA	TRBV12-3/TRBV12-4	TRBJ1-1	14	NA	TGTGCCAGCACCCGACAGGACAAGAACACTGAAGCTTTCTTT	CASTRQDKNTEAFF
TRBD2	TRBV10-3	TRBJ2-7	14	once	TGTGCCATCAGGCTAGCGGGCTCCTCCTACGAGCAGTACTTC	CAIRLAGSSYEQYF
NA	TRBV9	TRBJ1-2	14	many	TGTGCCAGCAGCCCCCCGACCCCCAACTATGGCTACACCTTC	CASSPPTPNYGYTF
TRBD1	TRBV5-1	TRBJ2-7	14	NA	TGCGCCAGCGGATCAGACAGGGGCCTATCCGAGCAGTACTTC	CASGSDRGLSEQYF
TRBD1	TRBV25-1	TRBJ1-1	15	NA	TGTGCCAGCATCCCAGGGGGACAGATGAACACTGAAGCTTTCTTT	CASIPGGQMNTEAFF
NA	TRBV6-1	TRBJ2-2	14	many	TGTGCCAGCAGCCACGCCAAGGGGGCCGGGGAGCTGTTTTTT	CASSHAKGAGELFF
NA	TRBV2	TRBJ1-2	14	NA	TGTGCCAGCGGGCCTCGGGAGGACAACTATGGCTACACCTTC	CASGPREDNYGYTF
NA	TRBV4-3	TRBJ2-1	14	NA	TGCGCCAGCAGCCAAGAGTCGCGAGGACCTGAGCAGTTCTTC	CASSQESRGPEQFF
NA	TRBV15	TRBJ1-1	14	many	TGTGCCACCAGCAGAGGGCAGGTTGGCACTGAAGCTTTCTTT	CATSRGQVGTEAFF
TRBD1	TRBV2	TRBJ1-4	18	many	TGTGCCAGCAGTATAACCGGGACAGAGTTGGCAACTAATGAAAAACTGTTTTTT	CASSITGTELATNEKLFF
NA	TRBV29-1	TRBJ2-2	16	NA	TGCAGCGTTGAGACAGGACAGGGACTAACCACCGGGGAGCTGTTTTTT	CSVETGQGLTTGELFF
NA	TRBV7-6	TRBJ2-5	12	few	TGTGCCAGCACCAAAGAACGAGAGACCCAGTACTTC	CASTKERETQYF
NA	TRBV19	TRBJ2-2	14	many	TGTGCCAGTAGTACGGACAGCCTTACCGGGGAGCTGTTTTTT	CASSTDSLTGELFF
NA	TRBV19	TRBJ2-5	13	NA	TGTGCCAGTAGTAGAACAGAACAAGAGACCCAGTACTTC	CASSRTEQETQYF
TRBD1	TRBV6-5	TRBJ1-6	15	many	TGTGCCAGCAGTTCCTCCGGGACAGGGAATTCACCCCTCCACTTT	CASSSSGTGNSPLHF
TRBD2	TRBV7-9	TRBJ2-7	16	many	TGTGCCAGCAGCCCTCCTAGCGGGGGGCAACCTACGAAGCAGTACTTC	CASSPPSGGQPTKQYF
TRBD2	TRBV7-9	TRBJ2-7	15	many	TGTGCCAGCACTCGGGGGGGACTAGGAGCAAACGAGCAGTACTTC	CASTRGGLGANEQYF
NA	TRBV7-9	TRBJ1-1	13	NA	TGTGCCAGCAGCTTCGGGACGAACACTGAAGCTTTCTTT	CASSFGTNTEAFF
TRBD1	TRBV9	TRBJ2-3	15	many	TGTGCCAGCAGCGAGGGGACAGGGTGGACAGATACGCAGTATTTT	CASSEGTGWTDTQYF
TRBD2	TRBV27	TRBJ2-7	16	NA	TGTGCCAGCACCAACCCGAGCGGGGGCCCTACCTACGAGCAGTACTTC	CASTNPSGGPTYEQYF
TRBD2	TRBV12-3/TRBV12-4	TRBJ2-7	12	NA	TGTGCCAGCAGTTTTGCGGGGGACGAGCAGTACTTC	CASSFAGDEQYF
NA	TRBV7-6	TRBJ2-5	12	many	TGTGCCAGCAGGGGGGATGGAGAGACCCAGTACTTC	CASRGDGETQYF
TRBD2	TRBV25-1	TRBJ2-1	16	NA	TGTGCCAGCCCCACCGGGACTAGCGGCCGGTTCAATGAGCAGTTCTTC	CASPTGTSGRFNEQFF
TRBD2	TRBV20-1	TRBJ2-5	14	many	TGCAGTGCTAGTACTAGCGGGGGAGCGGTGACCCAGTACTTC	CSASTSGGAVTQYF
TRBD1	TRBV7-8	TRBJ1-1	16	many	TGTGCCAGCAGACCCGGGACAGGGGGCATGGATTCTGAAGCTTTCTTT	CASRPGTGGMDSEAFF
NA	TRBV5-4	TRBJ2-1	16	many	TGTGCCAGCAGCAGGAGGGCAGGGGATGGTGGCAATGAGCAGTTCTTC	CASSRRAGDGGNEQFF
NA	TRBV10-2	TRBJ2-7	14	NA	TGCGCCAGCAGAGTTTTCGGGAGCTCCTACGAGCAGTACTTC	CASRVFGSSYEQYF